The 4 T cell receptor beta chains listed next were all sequenced from one sample in a study of cytomegalovirus exposure and HLA in healthy donors. Amplification used 60 Vbeta primers and 13 Jbeta primers. Clones were read by immunoSEQ multiplex PCR, and TCRdb kept only the in-frame ones, dropping some. The data show 180,000 or so clones, under 85% seen once. Sequencing was carried out using PBMCs. These receptors all stem from a human donor in good health.

The chain recombines TRBV5-1 with TRBJ1-3; D gene uncertain. V shed 3 bases and J shed 2 bases, with 6 bases lying between them. Germline-derived CDR1 and CDR2 are SGHRS and YFSETQ. The CDR3 sequence is 13 residues long. The CDR3 nucleotides read TGCGCCAGCAGCTCCACAGCTGGAAACACCATATATTTT. Translation gives CASSSTAGNTIYF.

The chain employs TRBV5-5 and TRBJ2-7; 7 bases map to TRBD1. Per germline, CDR1 SGHKS and CDR2 YYEKEE (reference sequence). CDR3 length: 16 amino acids. V shed 4 bases and J 0 bases; nucleotides not matched to a gene: 10. This CDR3 is CASSKLSGQNSYEQYF. DNA for the CDR3: TGTGCCAGCAGCAAACTCTCGGGACAGAACTCCTACGAGCAGTACTTC. Based on the CDR3 plus reference TRBV5-5 and TRBJ2-7, the full variable domain is DAGVTQSPTHLIKTRGQQVTLRCSPISGHKSVSWYQQVLGQGPQFIFQYYEKEERGRGNFPDRFSARQFPNYSSELNVNALLLGDSALYLCASSKLSGQNSYEQYFGPGTRLTVT.

V and J are TRBV7-3 and TRBJ2-1, with TRBD1 identical over 10 bases. Germline V gene sequence: CDR1 SGHTA, CDR2 FQGTGA. Trimming at V came to 3 bases and at J to 12 bases, leaving 11 bases not matched to a gene. The CDR3 spans 15 residues. CDR3 amino acids: CASSLTGTGDRMQFF. CDR3 bases: TGTGCCAGCAGCTTGACCGGGACAGGGGACCGAATGCAGTTCTTC.

The chain carries TRBV6-6 and TRBJ1-6; possibly TRBD1 for D (5 bases). Germline V CDR1 and CDR2: MNHNY, SVGAGI (reference sequence). The CDR3 covers 13 residues. V was shortened by 0 bases and J by 13 bases, with 10 bases between the two germline ends. CDR3 nucleotides: TGTGCCAGCAGTTACTCCCCGGACAATCCCCTCCACTTT. Translated, it gives CASSYSPDNPLHF.